The clone carrying this T cell receptor beta chain showed up many times. The germline gives CDR1 MGHRA, CDR2 YSYEKL. With V trimmed by 0 bases and J by 10 bases, 8 bases remained unmatched. The CDR3 sequence is 16 residues long. MiXCR, applied by TCRdb to the RACE reads, yields one record per CDR3 protein. The sample has about 110,000 distinct CDR3 sequences; approximately 12% are singletons. These data are taken from a study of human T cells and chemical hapten exposure. Documented time point: pre-sensitization, week 0. The treatment denotes: therapeutic diphenylcyclopropenone sensitization with weekly scalp DPC.

This TCR derives from a woman between 50 and 59 years old with alopecia areata. Some clones in this sample may be carry-over from other donors' samples. The J gene is TRBJ2-1, the V gene TRBV4-1; TRBD2 matches 11 bases. The sample consisted of whole blood, taken in connection with sensitization to the hapten diphenylcyclopropenone (DPC). The CDR3 spells CASSQDSLAGGGEQFF. In DNA, the CDR3 is TGCGCCAGCAGCCAAGATTCGCTAGCGGGAGGTGGCGAGCAGTTCTTC.